A single sample is the source of the 20 T cell receptor beta chains below, sequenced in a study of T cell changes during pregnancy in multiple sclerosis (dated by TCRdb to the late 2010s). Libraries were built with the immunoSEQ multiplex PCR assay. TCRdb mirrors the immuneACCESS table, restricted to in-frame sequences. Some clones are absent from its copies; in checked studies, under half trace to an unresolved V gene, and the reason for the others is unknown. Within this sample are approximately 40,000 clones, with under 95% of them counted one time only. The ten largest clones take up around 0.52% of the sample. Sequencing used CD4+ T cells from peripheral blood mononuclear cells, obtained in the third trimester of pregnancy. The receptors originated from a female donor with multiple sclerosis, enrolled in a pregnancy study.

V usage is TRBV18 and J usage is TRBJ2-3, with D perhaps matching TRBD1 (7 bases). CDR3 length: 16 residues. Germline loops: CDR1 KGHSH, CDR2 LQKENI. V lost 1 base and J 5 bases, leaving 16 bases between the germline ends. The CDR3 DNA follows: TGTGCCAGCTCACCACTGTACAGGGGAGGTGAAGATACGCAGTATTTT. Amino acids: CASSPLYRGGEDTQYF.

The V call is TRBV13, the J call TRBJ1-5, with D possibly TRBD1 on 5 matching bases. CDR3 size: 16 residues. Trimming took off 5 bases at V and 1 base at J, with 15 bases between the two ends. Germline values: CDR1 PRHDT, CDR2 FYEKMQ (reference sequence). The CDR3, as DNA: TGTGCCAGCAGCCCGGGGGGGGGTCGGAGCAATCAGCCCCAGCATTTT. This encodes CASSPGGGRSNQPQHF. The variable domain in full, completed from reference TRBV13 and TRBJ1-5, reads AAGVIQSPRHLIKEKRETATLKCYPIPRHDTVYWYQQGPGQDPQFLISFYEKMQSDKGSIPDRFSAQQFSDYHSELNMSSLELGDSALYFCASSPGGGRSNQPQHFGDGTRLSIL.

The J gene is TRBJ2-2, the V gene TRBV7-8; D possibly corresponds to TRBD1 (5 bases). The CDR3 runs to 14 residues. The germline CDR1 and CDR2 sequences are SGHVS and FQNEAQ. Trimming removed 1 base from V and 2 bases from J, with 5 bases in between. This chain's CDR3 is CASSLGTNTGELFF. CDR3 DNA sequence: TGTGCCAGCAGCTTAGGGACAAACACCGGGGAGCTGTTTTTT.

The table lists this clone with a count of one. The chain employs TRBV7-8 and TRBJ1-1; D is unresolved. The CDR3 covers 13 residues. Per the germline V gene, CDR1 is SGHVS and CDR2 is FQNEAQ. Trimming cost V 1 base and J 6 bases, with 9 bases left between them. The CDR3 sequence: CASSLGAPSEAFF. The CDR3 bases are TGTGCCAGCAGCTTAGGGGCCCCGTCTGAAGCTTTCTTT.

This chain joins TRBV7-2 and TRBJ2-5; 13 bases align to TRBD2. The CDR3 contains 16 residues. The V and J ends lost 5 bases and 5 bases, in that order; junction bases with no gene match: 8. Germline lookup yields CDR1 SGHTA and CDR2 FQGNSA. CDR3 bases: TGTGCCAGCAGCCCTACTAGCGGGGGGGGTCGGGAGACCCAGTACTTC. It specifies CASSPTSGGGRETQYF.

The rearrangement links TRBV28 to TRBJ1-4, with 7 positions matching TRBD1. The junction had 13 bases not matched to a gene; V was cut back by 2 bases and J by 7 bases. This CDR3 region has 17 residues. Germline CDR1 is MDHEN and CDR2 is SYDVKM. This CDR3 reads CASSLAILGRGSEKLFF. CDR3 bases: TGTGCCAGCAGTTTAGCAATTCTAGGCAGGGGGAGTGAAAAACTGTTTTTT.

The genes are TRBV19 and TRBJ2-7; D is ambiguous. Between the trimmed V and J ends, which lost 2 bases and 4 bases, there was a span of 9 bases. The length of the CDR3 is 13 residues. Germline loops: CDR1 LNHDA, CDR2 SQIVND (reference sequence). The CDR3 DNA sequence: TGTGCCAGTAGTATAACGAGCTCTTACGAGCAGTACTTC. Its protein product is CASSITSSYEQYF.

This clone was detected once. This chain uses TRBV28 with TRBJ1-5, with 7 bases identical to TRBD1. Germline V gene sequence: CDR1 MDHEN, CDR2 SYDVKM. The CDR3 loop spans 17 amino acids. V was pared by 6 bases and J by 2 bases, with 13 bases of the junction left unmatched. The CDR3 protein is CASRPEQGLSGNQPQHF. CDR3 nucleotide sequence: TGTGCCAGCAGGCCGGAACAGGGGCTTTCGGGCAATCAGCCCCAGCATTTT.

V is TRBV6-4 and J is TRBJ2-1; 10 bases map to TRBD2. Unmatched junction bases numbered 10, after V lost 5 bases and J lost 6 bases. Germline assignment: CDR1 MRHNA and CDR2 SNTAGT. This CDR3 is 16 amino acids long. For the CDR3, the DNA is TGTGCCAGCAGTCTGCGGACTAGCGGTTTAGTCAATGAGCAGTTCTTC. Protein sequence: CASSLRTSGLVNEQFF.

This clone was seen a single time. The rearrangement links TRBV5-6 to TRBJ2-7, with 10 bases aligning to TRBD2. The CDR3 covers 15 residues. The germline gives CDR1 SGHDT, CDR2 YYEEEE. After removal of 0 bases from V and 7 bases from J, the junction contained 7 bases not matched to a gene. CDR3 bases: TGTGCCAGCAGCTTGGGAGGTCTAGCGGGAGTTGAGCAGTACTTC. Amino acids: CASSLGGLAGVEQYF.

V gene TRBV10-2 combines with J gene TRBJ2-7; 14 bases are a match to TRBD2. The CDR3 has 18 residues. Germline V lookup: CDR1 WSHSY, CDR2 SAAADI. V shed 3 bases and J 2 bases; nucleotides not matched to a gene: 9. The CDR3 DNA reads TGCGCCAGCAGTGAAGGGACTAGCGGGAGTGTGGAAACCTACGAGCAGTACTTC. Protein: CASSEGTSGSVETYEQYF.

The chain uses TRBV7-3 and TRBJ2-3, with 9 positions matching TRBD1. The CDR3 has 15 residues. V was pared by 5 bases and J by 2 bases, with 5 bases of the junction left unmatched. Germline values: CDR1 SGHTA, CDR2 FQGTGA. The CDR3 nucleotides read TGTGCCAGCAGCCCCGGACAGGGGCCCACAGATACGCAGTATTTT. Encoded protein: CASSPGQGPTDTQYF.

This chain joins TRBV21-1 and TRBJ2-2; TRBD2 was called by the table and not checked on the DNA. TRBV21-1 represents a pseudogene. The CDR3 covers 15 residues. CDR3 sequence reads: CASSKEGGRTGELFF. The CDR3 DNA reads TGTGCCAGCAGCAAAGAGGGAGGGAGGACCGGGGAGCTGTTTTTT.

The chain carries TRBV7-2 and TRBJ1-4; no clear D. Trimming left V 5 bases short and J 5 bases short, with 18 bases between. The V gene's germline CDR1 is SGHTA and CDR2 FQGNSA. This CDR3 has 16 amino acids. CDR3: CASSRGARVSNEKLFF. The CDR3 bases are TGTGCCAGCAGCCGCGGCGCCCGAGTTTCGAATGAAAAACTGTTTTTT.

The chain carries TRBV10-3 and TRBJ2-7; 8 positions match TRBD2. V was pared by 7 bases and J by 5 bases, with 13 bases of the junction left unmatched. This CDR3 region has 15 residues. Germline lookup yields CDR1 ENHRY and CDR2 SYGVKD. CDR3 sequence: CAINTGLAGVHEQYF. The CDR3, as DNA: TGTGCCATCAATACAGGACTAGCTGGTGTGCACGAGCAGTACTTC.

The V call is TRBV6-5, the J call TRBJ2-1; D is undetermined. From germline, CDR1 is MNHEY and CDR2 SVGAGI. The CDR3 is 15 residues long. The V and J ends lost 4 bases and 3 bases respectively, with 13 bases between them. The CDR3, as DNA: TGTGCCAGCAGTTTGACTTTAACCGGCTACAATGAGCAGTTCTTC. Protein product: CASSLTLTGYNEQFF.

The chain employs TRBV6-1 and TRBJ2-7, with 9 nucleotides matching TRBD1. CDR3 length: 16 amino acids. The ends lost 4 bases at V and 0 bases at J; junction bases unmatched: 7. CDR1 and CDR2 (germline): MNHNS, SASEGT. The CDR3 is CASSGYRDRASYEQYF. The CDR3 DNA is TGTGCCAGCAGTGGCTACCGGGACAGGGCCTCCTACGAGCAGTACTTC.

The rearrangement uses TRBV28 and TRBJ2-5, with 8 bases lining up with TRBD1. This CDR3 spans 14 amino acids. The V gene's germline CDR1 is MDHEN and CDR2 SYDVKM. J lost 4 bases, V lost 7 bases, and 8 bases had no gene match. Here the CDR3 DNA reads TGTGCCAGCAATTTGGACAGGGTAATAGAGACCCAGTACTTC. Residues: CASNLDRVIETQYF.

The chain employs TRBV19 and TRBJ2-2, with 8 bases identical to TRBD1. V lost 2 bases to trimming and J lost 6 bases; unmatched junction nucleotides: 5. This CDR3 spans 15 amino acids. Germline CDR1 is LNHDA and CDR2 is SQIVND (reference sequence). The CDR3, as DNA: TGTGCCAGTAGTATACAGACAGGGGAGGCCGGGGAGCTGTTTTTT. Translation: CASSIQTGEAGELFF.

Note on this clone: A read error may account for a junction end that differs from germline. This chain connects TRBV7-2 to TRBJ2-7, with 8 positions matching TRBD1. The germline V gene has CDR1 SGHTA and CDR2 FQGNSA. The CDR3 is 12 amino acids. Here the CDR3 reads CASSNPGTGWGF. DNA for the CDR3: TGTGCCAGCAGCAACCCCGGGACAGGCTGGGGATTC.